This TCR beta chain was recorded in a study of Ad26.COV2.S vaccination and SARS-CoV-2 variants. Study in general: Enrollment placed the donor in the COV1001 Ad26.COV2.S trial arm. The study, taken as a whole, reports: Reportedly, after vaccination the spike-specific CD8+ and CD4+ T cell responses displayed substantial breadth. Vaccine recipients had higher spike-specific TCR breadth than placebo recipients.

Measured with immunoSEQ multiplex PCR; TCRdb has only the in-frame clones, and not every one. This table has about 480,000 clones, roughly 89% appearing once. Germline-derived CDR1 and CDR2 are LNHDA and SQIVND (reference sequence). The CDR3 is 12 amino acids. Trimming shortened V by 6 bases and J by 8 bases, and 11 bases separated the two germline ends. In the case of this clone: Its specificity is not known.

Specified treatment: 15 to 20 received Ad26.COV2.S at low or high dose, single or two shots; five or six received placebo; per-sample allocation not given. Each sample was drawn 63 days after the first injection (of vaccine or placebo). The sample was peripheral blood, taken in a trial of Ad26.COV2.S vaccine versus placebo. This TCR was recovered from a person between 18 and 65 years old who received the Ad26.COV2.S COVID-19 vaccine or a placebo. J is TRBJ2-1 and V is TRBV19; D gene ambiguous. CDR3 coding DNA: TGTGCCAGTAGCGAACCTCGGGATGAGCAGTTCTTC. Translation: CASSEPRDEQFF.